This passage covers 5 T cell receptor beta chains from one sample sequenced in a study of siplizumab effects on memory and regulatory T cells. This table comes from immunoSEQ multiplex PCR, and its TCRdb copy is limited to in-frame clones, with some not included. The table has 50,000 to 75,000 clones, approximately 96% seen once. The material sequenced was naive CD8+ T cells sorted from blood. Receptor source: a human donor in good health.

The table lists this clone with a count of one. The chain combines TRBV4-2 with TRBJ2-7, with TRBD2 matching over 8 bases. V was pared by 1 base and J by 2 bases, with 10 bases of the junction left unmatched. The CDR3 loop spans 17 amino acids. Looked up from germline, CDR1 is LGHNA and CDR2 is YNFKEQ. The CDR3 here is CASSQAGERGGTYEQYF. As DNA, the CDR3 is TGTGCCAGCAGCCAAGCAGGGGAACGGGGGGGAACCTACGAGCAGTACTTC.

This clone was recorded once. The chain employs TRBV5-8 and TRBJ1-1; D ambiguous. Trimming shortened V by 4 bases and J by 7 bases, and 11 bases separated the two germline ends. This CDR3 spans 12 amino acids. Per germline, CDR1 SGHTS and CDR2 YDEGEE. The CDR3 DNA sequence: TGTGCCAGCAGCCCGAATTACAGTGAAGCTTTCTTT. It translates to CASSPNYSEAFF.

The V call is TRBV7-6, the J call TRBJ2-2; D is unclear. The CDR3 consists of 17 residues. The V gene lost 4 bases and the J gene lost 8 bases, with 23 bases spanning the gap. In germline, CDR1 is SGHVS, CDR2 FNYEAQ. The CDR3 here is CASSSEPEAGAGGELFF. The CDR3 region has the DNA TGTGCCAGCAGCTCTGAGCCCGAGGCCGGAGCTGGTGGGGAGCTGTTTTTT.

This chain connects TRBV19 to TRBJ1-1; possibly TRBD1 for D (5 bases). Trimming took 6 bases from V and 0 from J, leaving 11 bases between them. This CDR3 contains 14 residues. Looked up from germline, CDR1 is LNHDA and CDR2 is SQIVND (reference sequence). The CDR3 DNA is TGTGCCAGTAGGGCGGGACCCATGAACACTGAAGCTTTCTTT. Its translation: CASRAGPMNTEAFF. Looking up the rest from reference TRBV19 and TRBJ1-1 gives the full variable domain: DGGITQSPKYLFRKEGQNVTLSCEQNLNHDAMYWYRQDPGQGLRLIYYSQIVNDFQKGDIAEGYSVSREKKESFPLTVTSAQKNPTAFYLCASRAGPMNTEAFFGQGTRLTVV.

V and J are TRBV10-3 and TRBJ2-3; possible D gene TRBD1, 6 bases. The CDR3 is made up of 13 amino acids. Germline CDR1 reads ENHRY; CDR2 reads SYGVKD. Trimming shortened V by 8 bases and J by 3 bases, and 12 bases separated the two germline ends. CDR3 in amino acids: CAIRGRGTDTQYF. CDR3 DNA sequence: TGTGCCATCCGGGGCAGGGGAACAGATACGCAGTATTTT.